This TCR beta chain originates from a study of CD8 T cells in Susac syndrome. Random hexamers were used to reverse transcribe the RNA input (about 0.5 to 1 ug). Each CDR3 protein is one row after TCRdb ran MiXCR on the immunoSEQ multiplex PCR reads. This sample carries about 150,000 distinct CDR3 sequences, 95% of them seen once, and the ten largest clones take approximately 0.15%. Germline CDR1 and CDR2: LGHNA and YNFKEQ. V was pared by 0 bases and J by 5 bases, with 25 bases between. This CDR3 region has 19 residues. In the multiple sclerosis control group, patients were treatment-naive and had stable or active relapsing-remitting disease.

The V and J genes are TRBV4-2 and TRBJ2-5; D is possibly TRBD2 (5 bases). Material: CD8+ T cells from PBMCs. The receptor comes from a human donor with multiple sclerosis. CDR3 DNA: TGTGCCAGCAGCCAAGATGGGTTGAAAGGAGGCAGTAGCGACGAGACCCAGTACTTC. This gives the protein CASSQDGLKGGSSDETQYF.